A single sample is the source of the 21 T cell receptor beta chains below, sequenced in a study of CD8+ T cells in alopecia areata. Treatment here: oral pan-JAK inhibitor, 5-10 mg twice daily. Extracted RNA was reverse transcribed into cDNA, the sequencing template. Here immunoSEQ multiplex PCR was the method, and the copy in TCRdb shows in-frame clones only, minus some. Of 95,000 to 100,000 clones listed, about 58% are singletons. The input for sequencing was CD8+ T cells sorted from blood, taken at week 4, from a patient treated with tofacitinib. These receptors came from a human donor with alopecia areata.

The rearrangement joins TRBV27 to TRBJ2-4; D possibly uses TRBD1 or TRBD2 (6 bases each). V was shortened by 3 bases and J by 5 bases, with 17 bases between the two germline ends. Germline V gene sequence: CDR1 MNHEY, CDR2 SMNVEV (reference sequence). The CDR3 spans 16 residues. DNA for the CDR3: TGTGCCAGCAGTTTCCTAGGGGGGAGCGGCCAAAACATTCAGTACTTC. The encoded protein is CASSFLGGSGQNIQYF.

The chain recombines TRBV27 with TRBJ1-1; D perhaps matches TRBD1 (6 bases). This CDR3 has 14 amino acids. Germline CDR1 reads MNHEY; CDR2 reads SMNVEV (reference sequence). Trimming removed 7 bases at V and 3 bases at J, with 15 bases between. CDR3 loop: CASTPTGSDTEAFF. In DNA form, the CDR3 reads TGTGCCAGCACCCCAACAGGGTCGGACACTGAAGCTTTCTTT.

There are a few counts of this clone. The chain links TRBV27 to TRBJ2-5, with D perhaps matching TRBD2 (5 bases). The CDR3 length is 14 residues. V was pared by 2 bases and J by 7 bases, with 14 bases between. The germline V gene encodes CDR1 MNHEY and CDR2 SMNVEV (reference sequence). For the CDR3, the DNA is TGTGCCAGCAGTTTAACAGACTACCTTGGGACCCAGTACTTC. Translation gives CASSLTDYLGTQYF.

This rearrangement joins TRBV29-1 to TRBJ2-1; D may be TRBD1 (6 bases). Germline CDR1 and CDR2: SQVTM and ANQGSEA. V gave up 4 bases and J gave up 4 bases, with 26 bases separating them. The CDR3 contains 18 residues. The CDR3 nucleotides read TGCAGCGTTGGGTTGTCAGGGGACCGACAGTCCCTTTACAATGAGCAGTTCTTC. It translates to CSVGLSGDRQSLYNEQFF.

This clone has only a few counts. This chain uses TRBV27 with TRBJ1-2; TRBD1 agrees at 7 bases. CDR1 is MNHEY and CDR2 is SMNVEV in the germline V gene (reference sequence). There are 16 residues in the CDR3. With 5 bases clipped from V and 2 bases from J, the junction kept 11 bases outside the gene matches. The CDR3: CASSMMTGQQNYGYTF. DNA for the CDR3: TGTGCCAGCAGTATGATGACGGGACAGCAGAACTATGGCTACACCTTC.

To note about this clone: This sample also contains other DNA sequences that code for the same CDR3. The CDR3 here is CASSVEGSTDTQYF. CDR3 in DNA: TGTGCCAGCAGCGTAGAGGGAAGCACAGATACGCAGTATTTT. The chain uses TRBV9 and TRBJ2-3; D call uncertain. The germline V gene encodes CDR1 SGDLS and CDR2 YYNGEE. The CDR3 runs 14 residues. V shed 0 bases and J shed 0 bases, with 5 bases lying between them.

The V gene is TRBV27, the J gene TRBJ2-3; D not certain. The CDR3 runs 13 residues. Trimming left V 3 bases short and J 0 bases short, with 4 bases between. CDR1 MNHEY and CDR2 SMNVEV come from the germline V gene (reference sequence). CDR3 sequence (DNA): TGTGCCAGCAGTTTGCTAAGCACAGATACGCAGTATTTT. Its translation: CASSLLSTDTQYF.

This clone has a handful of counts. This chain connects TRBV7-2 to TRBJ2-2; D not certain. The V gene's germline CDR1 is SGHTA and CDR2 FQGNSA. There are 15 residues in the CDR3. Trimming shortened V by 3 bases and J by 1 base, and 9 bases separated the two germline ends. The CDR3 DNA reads TGTGCCAGCAGCTTCCCCACCCTGAACACCGGGGAGCTGTTTTTT. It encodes CASSFPTLNTGELFF.

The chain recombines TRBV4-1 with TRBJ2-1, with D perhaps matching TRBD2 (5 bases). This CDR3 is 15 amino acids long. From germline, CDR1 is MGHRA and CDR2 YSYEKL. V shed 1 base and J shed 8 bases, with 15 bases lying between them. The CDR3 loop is CASSQGALVLHEQFF. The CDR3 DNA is TGCGCCAGCAGCCAAGGGGCACTAGTTCTCCATGAGCAGTTCTTC.

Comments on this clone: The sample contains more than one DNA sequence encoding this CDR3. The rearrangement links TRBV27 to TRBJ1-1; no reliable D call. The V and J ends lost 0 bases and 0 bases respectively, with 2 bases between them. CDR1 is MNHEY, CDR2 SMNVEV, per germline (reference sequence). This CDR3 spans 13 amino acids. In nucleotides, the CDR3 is TGTGCCAGCAGTTTATCAGTGAACACTGAAGCTTTCTTT. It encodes CASSLSVNTEAFF.

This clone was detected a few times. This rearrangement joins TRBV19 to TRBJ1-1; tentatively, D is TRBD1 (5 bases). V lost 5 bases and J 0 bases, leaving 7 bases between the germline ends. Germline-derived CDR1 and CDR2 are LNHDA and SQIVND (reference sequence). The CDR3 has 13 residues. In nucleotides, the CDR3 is TGTGCCAGTAGTTGGGGGATGAACACTGAAGCTTTCTTT. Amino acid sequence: CASSWGMNTEAFF.

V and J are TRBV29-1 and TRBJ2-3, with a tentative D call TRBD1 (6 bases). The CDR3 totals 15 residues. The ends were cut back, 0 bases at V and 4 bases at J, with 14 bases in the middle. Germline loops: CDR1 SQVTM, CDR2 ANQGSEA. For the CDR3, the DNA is TGCAGCGTTGAAGAGACAGGTTTTGTGGCAGATACGCAGTATTTT. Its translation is CSVEETGFVADTQYF.

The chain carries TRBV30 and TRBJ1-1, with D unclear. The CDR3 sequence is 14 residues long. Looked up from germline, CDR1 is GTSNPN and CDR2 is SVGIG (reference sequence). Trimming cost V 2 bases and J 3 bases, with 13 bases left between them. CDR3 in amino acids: CAWSRRVRDTEAFF. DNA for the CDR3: TGTGCCTGGAGTAGAAGGGTGAGGGACACTGAAGCTTTCTTT.

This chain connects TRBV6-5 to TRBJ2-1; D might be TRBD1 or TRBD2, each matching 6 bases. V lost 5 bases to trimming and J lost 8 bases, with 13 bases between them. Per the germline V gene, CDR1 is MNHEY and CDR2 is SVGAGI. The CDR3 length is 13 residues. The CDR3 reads CASSIYREDEQFF. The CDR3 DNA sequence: TGTGCCAGCAGTATATACAGGGAGGATGAGCAGTTCTTC.

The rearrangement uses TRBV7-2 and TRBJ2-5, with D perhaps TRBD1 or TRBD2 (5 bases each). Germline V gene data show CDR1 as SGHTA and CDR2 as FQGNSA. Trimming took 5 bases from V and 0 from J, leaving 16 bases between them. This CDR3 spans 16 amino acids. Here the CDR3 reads CASSLGAVGYQETQYF. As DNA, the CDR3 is TGTGCCAGCAGCCTCGGGGCAGTAGGATACCAAGAGACCCAGTACTTC.

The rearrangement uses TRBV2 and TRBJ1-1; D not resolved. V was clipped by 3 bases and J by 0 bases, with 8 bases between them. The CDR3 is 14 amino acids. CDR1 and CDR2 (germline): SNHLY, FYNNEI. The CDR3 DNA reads TGTGCCAGCAGTGATTGGGTTATGAACACTGAAGCTTTCTTT. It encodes CASSDWVMNTEAFF.

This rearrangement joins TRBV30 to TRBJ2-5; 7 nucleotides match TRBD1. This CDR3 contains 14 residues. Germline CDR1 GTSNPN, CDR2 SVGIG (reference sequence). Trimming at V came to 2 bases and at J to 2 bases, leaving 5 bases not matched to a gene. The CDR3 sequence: CAWSSGQIQETQYF. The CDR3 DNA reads TGTGCCTGGAGTTCGGGACAGATTCAAGAGACCCAGTACTTC.

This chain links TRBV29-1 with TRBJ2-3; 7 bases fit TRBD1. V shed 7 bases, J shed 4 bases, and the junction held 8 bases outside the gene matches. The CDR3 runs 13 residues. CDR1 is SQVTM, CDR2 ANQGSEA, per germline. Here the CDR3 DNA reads TGCAGCGCTACAGGGGAGTTGGCAGATACGCAGTATTTT. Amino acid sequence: CSATGELADTQYF.

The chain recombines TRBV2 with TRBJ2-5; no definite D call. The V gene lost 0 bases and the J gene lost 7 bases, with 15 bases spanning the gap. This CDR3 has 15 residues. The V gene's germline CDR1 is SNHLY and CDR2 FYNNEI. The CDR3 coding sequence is TGTGCCAGCAGTGAAGCGCCGACTCCCCCGGGGACCCAGTACTTC. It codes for CASSEAPTPPGTQYF.

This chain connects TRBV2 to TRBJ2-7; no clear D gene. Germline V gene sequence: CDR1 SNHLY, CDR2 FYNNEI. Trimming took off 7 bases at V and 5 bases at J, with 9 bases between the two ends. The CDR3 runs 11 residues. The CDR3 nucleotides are TGTGCCAGCAAGGTGGGCGACGAGCAGTACTTC. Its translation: CASKVGDEQYF.

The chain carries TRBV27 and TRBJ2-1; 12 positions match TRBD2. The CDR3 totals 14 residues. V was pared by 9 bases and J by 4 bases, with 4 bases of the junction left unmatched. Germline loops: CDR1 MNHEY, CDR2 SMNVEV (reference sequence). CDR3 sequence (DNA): TGTGCCAGTACCGGGACTAGCGGGTACAATGAGCAGTTCTTC. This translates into CASTGTSGYNEQFF.